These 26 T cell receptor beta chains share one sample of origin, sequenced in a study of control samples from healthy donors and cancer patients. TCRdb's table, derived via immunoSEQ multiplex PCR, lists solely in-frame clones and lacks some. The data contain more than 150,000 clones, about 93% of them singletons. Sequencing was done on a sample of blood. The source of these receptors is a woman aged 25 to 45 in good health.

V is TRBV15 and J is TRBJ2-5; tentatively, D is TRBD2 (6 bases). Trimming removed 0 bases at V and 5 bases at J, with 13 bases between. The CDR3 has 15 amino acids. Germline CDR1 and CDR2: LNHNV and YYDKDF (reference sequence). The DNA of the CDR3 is TGTGCCACCAGCAGAGATCCCTCGGGGGAGGAGACCCAGTACTTC. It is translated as CATSRDPSGEETQYF. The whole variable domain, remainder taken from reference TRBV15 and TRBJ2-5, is DAMVIQNPRYQVTQFGKPVTLSCSQTLNHNVMYWYQQKSSQAPKLLFHYYDKDFNNEADTPDNFQSRRPNTSFCFLDIRSPGLGDTAMYLCATSRDPSGEETQYFGPGTRLLVL.

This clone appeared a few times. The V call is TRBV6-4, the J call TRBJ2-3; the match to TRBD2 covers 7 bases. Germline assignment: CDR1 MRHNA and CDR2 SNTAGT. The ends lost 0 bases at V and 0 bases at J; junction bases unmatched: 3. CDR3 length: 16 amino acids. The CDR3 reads CASSDSASGSTDTQYF. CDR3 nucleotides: TGTGCCAGCAGTGACTCAGCTAGCGGTAGCACAGATACGCAGTATTTT.

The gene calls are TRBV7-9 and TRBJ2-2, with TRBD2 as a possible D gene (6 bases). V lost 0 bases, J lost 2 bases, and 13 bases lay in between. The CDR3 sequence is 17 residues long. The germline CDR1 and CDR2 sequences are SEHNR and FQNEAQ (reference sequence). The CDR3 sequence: CASSLAGGKGNTGELFF. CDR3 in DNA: TGTGCCAGCAGCTTAGCGGGCGGGAAGGGAAACACCGGGGAGCTGTTTTTT.

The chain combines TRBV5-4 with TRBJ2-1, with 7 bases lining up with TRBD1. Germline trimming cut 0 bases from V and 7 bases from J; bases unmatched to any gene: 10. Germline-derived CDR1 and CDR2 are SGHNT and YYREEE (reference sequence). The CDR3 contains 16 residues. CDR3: CASSLGDRVLGNEQFF. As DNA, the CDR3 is TGTGCCAGCAGCTTGGGCGACAGGGTATTGGGGAATGAGCAGTTCTTC.

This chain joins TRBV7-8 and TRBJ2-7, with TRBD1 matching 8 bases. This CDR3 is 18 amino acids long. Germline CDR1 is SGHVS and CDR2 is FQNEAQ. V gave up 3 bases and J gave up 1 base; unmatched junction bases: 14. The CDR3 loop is CASSFVGRGRTWSYEQYF. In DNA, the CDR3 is TGTGCCAGCAGCTTTGTGGGCAGGGGGCGAACTTGGTCCTACGAGCAGTACTTC.

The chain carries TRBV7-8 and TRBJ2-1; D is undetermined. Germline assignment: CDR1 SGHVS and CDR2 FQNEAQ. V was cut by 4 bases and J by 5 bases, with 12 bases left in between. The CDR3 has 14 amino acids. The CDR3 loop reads CASSSAKEHNEQFF. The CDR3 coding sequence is TGTGCCAGCAGCTCAGCCAAGGAGCACAATGAGCAGTTCTTC.

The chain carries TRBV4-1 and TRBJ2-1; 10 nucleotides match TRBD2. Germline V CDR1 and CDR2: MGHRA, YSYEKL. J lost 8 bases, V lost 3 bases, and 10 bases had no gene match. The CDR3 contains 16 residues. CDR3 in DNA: TGCGCCAGCAGCCACTGGGAGCGGGAGGGCCGGGATGAGCAGTTCTTC. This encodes CASSHWEREGRDEQFF.

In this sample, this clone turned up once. The CDR3 DNA reads as TGTGCCAGCAGCTTAGGATTTCGGGGTACCTATGGCTACACCTTC. Translating gives CASSLGFRGTYGYTF. The gene calls are TRBV7-2 and TRBJ1-2; no definite D call. The germline V gene encodes CDR1 SGHTA and CDR2 FQGNSA. This CDR3 spans 15 amino acids. Trimming pared 1 base from V and 4 bases from J, leaving 13 bases between.

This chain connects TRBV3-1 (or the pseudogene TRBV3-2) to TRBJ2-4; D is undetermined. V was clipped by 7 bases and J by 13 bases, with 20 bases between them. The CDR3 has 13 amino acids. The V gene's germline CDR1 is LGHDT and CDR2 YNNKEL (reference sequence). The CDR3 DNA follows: TGTGCCAGCAAACCCTGTTGTCCCGATACACAGTACTTC. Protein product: CASKPCCPDTQYF.

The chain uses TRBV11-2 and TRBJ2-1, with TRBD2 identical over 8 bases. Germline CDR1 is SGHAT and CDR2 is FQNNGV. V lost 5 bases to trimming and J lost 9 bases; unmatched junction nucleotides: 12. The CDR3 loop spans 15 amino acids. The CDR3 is CASSLTLREVSEQFF. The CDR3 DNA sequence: TGTGCCAGCAGCCTAACATTGCGGGAGGTTAGTGAGCAGTTCTTC.

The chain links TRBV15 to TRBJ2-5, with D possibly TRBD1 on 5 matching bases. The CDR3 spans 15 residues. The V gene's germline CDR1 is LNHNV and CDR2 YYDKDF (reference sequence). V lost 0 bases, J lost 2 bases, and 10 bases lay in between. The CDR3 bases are TGTGCCACCAGCAGAGATCCAGGGCAACAAGAGACCCAGTACTTC. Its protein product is CATSRDPGQQETQYF.

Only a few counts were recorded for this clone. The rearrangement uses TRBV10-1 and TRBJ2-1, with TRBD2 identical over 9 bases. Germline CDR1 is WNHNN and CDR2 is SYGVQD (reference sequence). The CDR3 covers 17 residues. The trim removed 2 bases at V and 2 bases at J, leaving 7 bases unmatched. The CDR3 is CASSEGLAYPAYNEQFF. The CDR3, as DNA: TGCGCCAGCAGTGAGGGACTAGCGTACCCGGCCTACAATGAGCAGTTCTTC.

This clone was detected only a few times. This CDR3 reads CASSEGGPGNTIYF. Here the CDR3 DNA reads TGTGCCAGCAGTGAAGGGGGCCCTGGAAACACCATATATTTT. The rearrangement links TRBV6-1 to TRBJ1-3, with D possibly matching TRBD1 (5 bases). V was pared by 1 base and J by 2 bases, with 6 bases between. Germline-derived CDR1 and CDR2 are MNHNS and SASEGT. The CDR3 loop spans 14 amino acids.

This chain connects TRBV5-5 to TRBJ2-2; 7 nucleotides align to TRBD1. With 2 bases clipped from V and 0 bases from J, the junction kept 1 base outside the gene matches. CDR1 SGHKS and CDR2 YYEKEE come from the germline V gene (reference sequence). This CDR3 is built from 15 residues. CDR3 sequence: CASSFGTANTGELFF. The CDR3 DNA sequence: TGTGCCAGCAGCTTCGGGACAGCGAACACCGGGGAGCTGTTTTTT. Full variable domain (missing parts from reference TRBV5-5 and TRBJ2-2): DAGVTQSPTHLIKTRGQQVTLRCSPISGHKSVSWYQQVLGQGPQFIFQYYEKEERGRGNFPDRFSARQFPNYSSELNVNALLLGDSALYLCASSFGTANTGELFFGEGSRLTVL.

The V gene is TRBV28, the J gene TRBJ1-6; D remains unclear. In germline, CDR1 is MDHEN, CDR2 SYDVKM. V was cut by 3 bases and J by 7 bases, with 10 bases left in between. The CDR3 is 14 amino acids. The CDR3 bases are TGTGCCAGCAGTTTCTCGACGGGGAATTCACCCCTCCACTTT. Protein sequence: CASSFSTGNSPLHF.

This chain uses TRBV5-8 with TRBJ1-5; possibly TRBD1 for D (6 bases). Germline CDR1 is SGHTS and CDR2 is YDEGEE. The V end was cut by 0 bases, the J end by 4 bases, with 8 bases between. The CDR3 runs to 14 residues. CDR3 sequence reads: CASSLGGRNQPQHF. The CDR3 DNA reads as TGTGCCAGCAGCTTGGGGGGGCGGAATCAGCCCCAGCATTTT. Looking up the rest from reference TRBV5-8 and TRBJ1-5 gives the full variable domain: EAGVTQSPTHLIKTRGQQATLRCSPISGHTSVYWYQQALGLGLQFLLWYDEGEERNRGNFPPRFSGRQFPNYSSELNVNALELEDSALYLCASSLGGRNQPQHFGDGTRLSIL.

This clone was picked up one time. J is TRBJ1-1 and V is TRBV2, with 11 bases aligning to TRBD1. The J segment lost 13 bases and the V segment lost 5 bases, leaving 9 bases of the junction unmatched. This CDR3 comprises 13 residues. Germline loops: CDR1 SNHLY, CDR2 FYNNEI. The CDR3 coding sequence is TGTGCCAGCAGTTACCGCCGGGACAGGGGGGATTTCTTT. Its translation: CASSYRRDRGDFF.

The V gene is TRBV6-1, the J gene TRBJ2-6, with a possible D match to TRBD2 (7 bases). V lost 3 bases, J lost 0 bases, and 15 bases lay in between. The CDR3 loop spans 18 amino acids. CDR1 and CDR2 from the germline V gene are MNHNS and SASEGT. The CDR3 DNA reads TGTGCCAGCAGTGACTTACAGGGAGGGCCCTCTGGGGCCAACGTCCTGACTTTC. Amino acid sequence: CASSDLQGGPSGANVLTF.

The CDR3 is CASSSRDRVGTDTQYF. CDR3 nucleotide sequence: TGTGCCAGCAGTTCGCGGGACAGGGTGGGAACAGATACGCAGTATTTT. The genes are TRBV27 and TRBJ2-3; TRBD1 aligns across 9 bases. This CDR3 has 16 amino acids. Germline V gene lookup returns CDR1 MNHEY and CDR2 SMNVEV (reference sequence). Trimming removed 4 bases from V and 3 bases from J; junction bases left unmatched: 8.

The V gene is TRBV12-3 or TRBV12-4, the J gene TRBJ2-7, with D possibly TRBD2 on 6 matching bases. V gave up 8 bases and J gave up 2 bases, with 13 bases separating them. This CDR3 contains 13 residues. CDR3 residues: CASGRGGTYEQYF. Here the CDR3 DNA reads TGTGCCAGCGGGCGGGGAGGCACCTACGAGCAGTACTTC.

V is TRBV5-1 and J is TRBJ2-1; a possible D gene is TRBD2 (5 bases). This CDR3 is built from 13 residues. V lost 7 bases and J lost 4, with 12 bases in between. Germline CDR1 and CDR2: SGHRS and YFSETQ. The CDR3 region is CASRGYTYNEQFF. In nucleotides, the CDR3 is TGCGCCAGCCGAGGGTACACTTACAATGAGCAGTTCTTC.

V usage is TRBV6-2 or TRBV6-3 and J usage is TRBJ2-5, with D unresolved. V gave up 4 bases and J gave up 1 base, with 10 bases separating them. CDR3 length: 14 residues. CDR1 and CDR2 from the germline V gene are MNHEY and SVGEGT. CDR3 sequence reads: CASSSVDGQETQYF. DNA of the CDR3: TGTGCCAGCAGTTCCGTCGACGGCCAAGAGACCCAGTACTTC.

CDR3 region: CASSFPSVSNQPQHF. The CDR3 nucleotides are TGTGCCAGTAGTTTTCCCAGCGTTAGCAATCAGCCCCAGCATTTT. This chain uses TRBV19 with TRBJ1-5, with unresolved D. Trimming took off 5 bases at V and 0 bases at J, with 11 bases between the two ends. Germline V CDR1 and CDR2: LNHDA, SQIVND (reference sequence). The CDR3 has 15 amino acids.

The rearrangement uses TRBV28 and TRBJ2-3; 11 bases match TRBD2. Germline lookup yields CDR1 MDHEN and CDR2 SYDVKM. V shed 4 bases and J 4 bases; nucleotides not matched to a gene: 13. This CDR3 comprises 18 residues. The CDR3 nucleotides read TGTGCCAGCAGTTCGACGTTCAATAGCGGGAGGGCCCCAGATACGCAGTATTTT. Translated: CASSSTFNSGRAPDTQYF. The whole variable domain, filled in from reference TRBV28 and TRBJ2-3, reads DVKVTQSSRYLVKRTGEKVFLECVQDMDHENMFWYRQDPGLGLRLIYFSYDVKMKEKGDIPEGYSVSREKKERFSLILESASTNQTSMYLCASSSTFNSGRAPDTQYFGPGTRLTVL.

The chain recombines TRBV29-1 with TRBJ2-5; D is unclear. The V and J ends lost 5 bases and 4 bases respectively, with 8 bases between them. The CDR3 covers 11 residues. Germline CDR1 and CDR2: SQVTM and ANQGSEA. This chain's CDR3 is CSVNRRETQYF. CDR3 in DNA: TGCAGCGTTAACAGAAGAGAGACCCAGTACTTC.

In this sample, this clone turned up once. CDR3 amino acids: CASNQGLETQYF. In DNA form, the CDR3 reads TGTGCCAGCAACCAGGGGCTAGAGACCCAGTACTTC. The chain recombines TRBV28 with TRBJ2-5; D possibly corresponds to TRBD1 (6 bases). Trimming pared 7 bases from V and 4 bases from J, leaving 10 bases between. The germline V gene encodes CDR1 MDHEN and CDR2 SYDVKM. The CDR3 consists of 12 residues.